The T cell receptor beta chain described here comes from a study of blood T cell repertoires in COVID-19. About the study: Sample material is recorded as cDNA or gDNA derived from T cells, B-cell-depleted T cells, or PBMCs.

CDR1 SGHDN and CDR2 FVKESK come from the germline V gene. This CDR3 region has 15 residues. V dropped 3 bases and J dropped 5 bases, with 16 bases sitting between them. Participants were aged about 18 to 95 years, lived in around 25 US areas, and enrolled virtually. Produced via immunoSEQ multiplex PCR; TCRdb's table is partial and in-frame only. The data contain about 270,000 clones, 85% to 95% of them seen just once; the ten biggest clones take up 2.8%. This TCR derives from a middle-aged man who had been exposed to COVID-19. The V gene is TRBV14, the J gene TRBJ1-2, with a tentative D call TRBD1 (6 bases). Sequenced: PBMCs or T cells enriched from blood (not recorded which). CDR3 loop: CASSQDSTGAYGYTF. Here the CDR3 DNA reads TGTGCCAGCAGCCAGGACTCGACAGGCGCGTATGGCTACACCTTC.